Listed below are T cell receptor beta chains from one sample, sequenced in a study of blood T cells in healthy people across ages. From the 5' RACE reads, TCRdb called clonotypes with MiXCR, one entry per CDR3 protein. Found here are 1.5 million to 2 million distinct CDR3 sequences, about 39% of them singletons; the top ten hold 23%. The sample taken for sequencing was blood. These TCRs come from a human donor in good health. Both conserved end residues are part of each CDR3. The order of the fields is clone size, D gene, V gene, J gene, CDR3 protein, CDR3 DNA. D genes are given only for firm matches. Part of the rows lack a size; the others show once, few, many or a class for expanded clones.

abundance: -
d_gene: -
v_gene: TRBV2
j_gene: TRBJ2-3
CDR3aa: CASRRRTQGDTQYF
CDR3nt: TGTGCCAGCAGGCGGCGGACCCAAGGAGATACGCAGTATTTT

abundance: -
d_gene: -
v_gene: TRBV9
j_gene: TRBJ1-2
CDR3aa: CASNVRGVGDGYTF
CDR3nt: TGTGCCAGCAACGTCCGTGGGGTCGGGGATGGCTACACCTTC

abundance: few
d_gene: -
v_gene: TRBV25-1
j_gene: TRBJ2-4
CDR3aa: CASSEYSAKNIQYF
CDR3nt: TGTGCCAGCAGTGAATATTCAGCCAAAAACATTCAGTACTTC

abundance: -
d_gene: -
v_gene: TRBV5-5
j_gene: TRBJ1-1
CDR3aa: CASSTNQGSTEAFF
CDR3nt: TGTGCCAGCAGCACCAATCAGGGTAGCACTGAAGCTTTCTTT

abundance: once
d_gene: -
v_gene: TRBV15
j_gene: TRBJ2-2
CDR3aa: CATSRLRIAGELFF
CDR3nt: TGTGCCACCAGCAGGCTGCGTATAGCCGGGGAGCTGTTTTTT

abundance: -
d_gene: -
v_gene: TRBV12-3/TRBV12-4
j_gene: TRBJ1-4
CDR3aa: CASSWQGSVEKLFF
CDR3nt: TGTGCCAGCAGTTGGCAGGGTTCGGTTGAAAAACTGTTTTTT

abundance: -
d_gene: TRBD1
v_gene: TRBV9
j_gene: TRBJ1-5
CDR3aa: CARSGGYQPQHF
CDR3nt: TGTGCCAGATCAGGGGGCTACCAGCCCCAGCATTTT

abundance: few
d_gene: -
v_gene: TRBV15
j_gene: TRBJ1-2
CDR3aa: CATSRDTENYGYTF
CDR3nt: TGTGCCACCAGCAGAGATACGGAAAACTATGGCTACACCTTC

abundance: -
d_gene: -
v_gene: TRBV6-2/TRBV6-3
j_gene: TRBJ1-5
CDR3aa: CASSSRLPSQPQHF
CDR3nt: TGTGCCAGCAGTTCTCGACTCCCGTCCCAGCCCCAGCATTTT

abundance: few
d_gene: -
v_gene: TRBV7-2
j_gene: TRBJ1-6
CDR3aa: CASSLQGSSYNSPLHF
CDR3nt: TGTGCCAGCAGCCTTCAGGGGAGCTCCTATAATTCACCCCTCCACTTT

abundance: -
d_gene: TRBD1
v_gene: TRBV5-1
j_gene: TRBJ1-2
CDR3aa: CASSIGTGNDGYTF
CDR3nt: TGCGCCAGCAGCATCGGGACAGGGAATGACGGCTACACCTTC

abundance: -
d_gene: -
v_gene: TRBV6-6
j_gene: TRBJ2-4
CDR3aa: CASSYSPSAPYNEQYF
CDR3nt: TGTGCCAGCAGTTACTCTCCTAGCGCCCCCTACAATGAGCAGTACTTC

abundance: few
d_gene: TRBD1
v_gene: TRBV20-1
j_gene: TRBJ1-2
CDR3aa: CSARVPGTGDGYGYTF
CDR3nt: TGCAGTGCTAGAGTCCCGGGGACAGGGGACGGGTATGGCTACACCTTC

abundance: -
d_gene: -
v_gene: TRBV27
j_gene: TRBJ2-3
CDR3aa: CASRGLGTDTQYF
CDR3nt: TGTGCCAGCAGAGGGTTGGGTACAGATACGCAGTATTTT

abundance: -
d_gene: -
v_gene: TRBV20-1
j_gene: TRBJ2-7
CDR3aa: CSANGPYAYEQYF
CDR3nt: TGCAGTGCTAACGGGCCATACGCCTACGAGCAGTACTTC

abundance: few
d_gene: -
v_gene: TRBV29-1
j_gene: TRBJ2-1
CDR3aa: CSVGDGSYNEQFF
CDR3nt: TGCAGCGTTGGGGACGGCTCCTACAATGAGCAGTTCTTC

abundance: -
d_gene: -
v_gene: TRBV20-1
j_gene: TRBJ1-1
CDR3aa: CSARDFRVVTDTEAFF
CDR3nt: TGCAGTGCTAGAGATTTCAGGGTCGTGACGGACACTGAAGCTTTCTTT

abundance: -
d_gene: TRBD1
v_gene: TRBV27
j_gene: TRBJ1-1
CDR3aa: CASTQGTGTGTEAFF
CDR3nt: TGTGCCAGCACCCAGGGGACAGGGACTGGCACTGAAGCTTTCTTT

abundance: few
d_gene: -
v_gene: TRBV29-1
j_gene: TRBJ2-1
CDR3aa: CSGGGDRNNEQFF
CDR3nt: TGCAGCGGGGGTGGAGACAGGAACAATGAGCAGTTCTTC

abundance: once
d_gene: -
v_gene: TRBV12-3/TRBV12-4
j_gene: TRBJ1-1
CDR3aa: CASSLTGRSEAFF
CDR3nt: TGTGCCAGCAGTTTAACAGGGCGGAGTGAAGCTTTCTTT

abundance: -
d_gene: TRBD1
v_gene: TRBV7-9
j_gene: TRBJ2-3
CDR3aa: CASSARTGGHDTQYF
CDR3nt: TGTGCCAGCAGCGCAAGGACAGGGGGACATGATACGCAGTATTTT

abundance: few
d_gene: -
v_gene: TRBV6-5
j_gene: TRBJ1-4
CDR3aa: CASTGRASEKLFF
CDR3nt: TGTGCCAGCACCGGACGGGCCTCTGAAAAACTGTTTTTT

abundance: -
d_gene: -
v_gene: TRBV4-3
j_gene: TRBJ2-7
CDR3aa: CASSYNKGPYEQYF
CDR3nt: TGCGCCAGCAGCTATAACAAGGGGCCCTACGAGCAGTACTTC

abundance: -
d_gene: -
v_gene: TRBV5-1
j_gene: TRBJ2-1
CDR3aa: CASSLDGTLQETQFF
CDR3nt: TGCGCCAGCAGCTTGGATGGGACACTCCAAGAGACCCAGTTCTTC

abundance: -
d_gene: TRBD1
v_gene: TRBV29-1
j_gene: TRBJ2-4
CDR3aa: CGVALDRLWYF
CDR3nt: TGCGGCGTTGCTCTGGACAGGTTGTGGTACTTC

abundance: -
d_gene: -
v_gene: TRBV6-5
j_gene: TRBJ2-1
CDR3aa: CASSYYLGSSYNEQFF
CDR3nt: TGTGCCAGCAGTTACTATCTAGGCAGCTCCTACAATGAGCAGTTCTTC

abundance: -
d_gene: TRBD1
v_gene: TRBV4-3
j_gene: TRBJ2-3
CDR3aa: CASSQATGDGTDTQYF
CDR3nt: TGCGCCAGCAGCCAAGCGACAGGGGATGGGACAGATACGCAGTATTTT

abundance: once
d_gene: TRBD2
v_gene: TRBV7-6
j_gene: TRBJ2-2
CDR3aa: CASSLASTSGGARNTGELFF
CDR3nt: TGTGCCAGCAGCTTAGCGTCTACTAGCGGGGGGGCCAGGAACACCGGGGAGCTGTTTTTT

abundance: -
d_gene: -
v_gene: TRBV20-1
j_gene: TRBJ1-3
CDR3aa: CSARGFLGEGNTIYF
CDR3nt: TGCAGTGCTAGGGGGTTTCTAGGTGAAGGAAACACCATATATTTT

abundance: -
d_gene: -
v_gene: TRBV7-9
j_gene: TRBJ1-1
CDR3aa: CASSTPRDSVNTEAFF
CDR3nt: TGTGCCAGCAGCACACCGAGAGACAGTGTGAACACTGAAGCTTTCTTT

abundance: few
d_gene: TRBD2
v_gene: TRBV20-1
j_gene: TRBJ2-1
CDR3aa: CSAEKRGAYNEQFF
CDR3nt: TGCAGTGCCGAAAAGCGGGGGGCCTACAATGAGCAGTTCTTC

abundance: -
d_gene: -
v_gene: TRBV4-2
j_gene: TRBJ1-5
CDR3aa: CASSTAHTSNQPQHF
CDR3nt: TGTGCCAGCAGTACCGCCCACACGAGCAATCAGCCCCAGCATTTT

abundance: few
d_gene: -
v_gene: TRBV7-6
j_gene: TRBJ2-7
CDR3aa: CASSSLASPYEQYF
CDR3nt: TGTGCCAGCAGCTCGCTAGCGAGTCCCTACGAGCAGTACTTC

abundance: -
d_gene: TRBD1
v_gene: TRBV4-2
j_gene: TRBJ1-4
CDR3aa: CASSQYRIGQGEEKLFF
CDR3nt: TGTGCCAGCAGCCAATATCGTATCGGACAGGGCGAGGAAAAACTGTTTTTT

abundance: -
d_gene: -
v_gene: TRBV7-9
j_gene: TRBJ1-1
CDR3aa: CASSLMSGRNTEAFF
CDR3nt: TGTGCCAGCAGCTTAATGTCCGGGAGGAACACTGAAGCTTTCTTT